The 20 T cell receptor beta chains presented below share a single source sample, sequenced in a study of blood T cell repertoires in COVID-19. Repertoires were generated with immunoSEQ multiplex PCR, while TCRdb's copy carries only in-frame clones and drops some. The table has 250,000 to 350,000 clones, 70% to 90% seen once. Sequencing was done on a sample of peripheral blood. The receptors were gathered from a woman in her forties or fifties with COVID-19, enrolled during active disease.

In the case of this clone: Relative to the germline gene, one junction end is altered; a read error may explain this. V and J are TRBV6-5 and TRBJ2-2; no clear D. In germline, CDR1 is MNHEY, CDR2 SVGAGI. The CDR3 extends over 14 amino acids. This CDR3 is CASNYRANTGELFF. In DNA, the CDR3 is TGTGCCAGCAATTACAGAGCGAACACCGGGGAGCTGTTTTTT.

This chain uses TRBV10-3 with TRBJ1-2; 7 bases are shared with TRBD1. J was trimmed by 5 bases and V by 10 bases; bases with no gene match: 16. From germline, CDR1 is ENHRY and CDR2 SYGVKD. This CDR3 region has 15 residues. CDR3 nucleotide sequence: TGTGCCACGGGGCAGAACCAGACAGGGAGGTATGGCTACACCTTC. Protein: CATGQNQTGRYGYTF.

This clone was picked up a small number of times. The CDR3 DNA reads as TGTGCCAGCAGCTTGGGTTACTCCTACAATGAGCAGTTCTTC. Amino acid sequence: CASSLGYSYNEQFF. The chain joins TRBV5-6 to TRBJ2-1, with D uncertain. The CDR3 is 14 residues long. The germline V gene encodes CDR1 SGHDT and CDR2 YYEEEE. V lost 0 bases and J lost 0, with 4 bases in between.

This clone has a single count. The J gene is TRBJ2-7, the V gene TRBV27; 7 nucleotides match TRBD2. V dropped 2 bases and J dropped 3; count of bases not matched to a gene: 7. This CDR3 is built from 15 residues. Germline assignment: CDR1 MNHEY and CDR2 SMNVEV (reference sequence). CDR3 amino acids: CASSLLSGKNYEQYF. The CDR3 DNA reads as TGTGCCAGCAGTTTACTGAGCGGGAAGAACTACGAGCAGTACTTC.

The gene calls are TRBV30 and TRBJ1-3; tentatively, D is TRBD1 (6 bases). Deletions cut 2 bases from V and 0 bases from J, with 11 bases between. The CDR3 has 15 amino acids. Germline-derived CDR1 and CDR2 are GTSNPN and SVGIG (reference sequence). For the CDR3, the DNA is TGTGCCTGGAGTAGGGACACCTACTCTGGAAACACCATATATTTT. Encoded protein: CAWSRDTYSGNTIYF.

The J gene is TRBJ2-5, the V gene TRBV6-5, with D possibly TRBD2 on 5 matching bases. The CDR3 runs 15 residues. Deletions cut 6 bases from V and 5 bases from J, with 19 bases between. The germline CDR1 and CDR2 sequences are MNHEY and SVGAGI. This CDR3 reads CASSQPVLRGETQYF. Written as DNA, the CDR3 is TGTGCCAGCAGCCAACCGGTTCTGCGAGGGGAGACCCAGTACTTC.

V usage is TRBV11-1 and J usage is TRBJ1-1; the match to TRBD1 covers 8 bases. Germline V gene lookup returns CDR1 SGHAT and CDR2 FQDESV (reference sequence). V was pared by 4 bases and J by 1 base, with 5 bases of the junction left unmatched. CDR3 length equals 15 residues. CDR3 bases: TGTGCCAGCAGCTCTGGGACAGGCCGGAACACTGAAGCTTTCTTT. Protein sequence: CASSSGTGRNTEAFF.

This clone was seen only once. This chain connects TRBV9 to TRBJ2-7; 15 bases agree with TRBD2. This CDR3 has 16 amino acids. With 4 bases clipped from V and 2 bases from J, the junction kept 4 bases outside the gene matches. Germline-derived CDR1 and CDR2 are SGDLS and YYNGEE. The CDR3 sequence is CASSPGTSGGPYEQYF. The CDR3 nucleotides are TGTGCCAGCAGCCCGGGGACTAGCGGGGGGCCCTACGAGCAGTACTTC.

The rearrangement joins TRBV3-1 (or the pseudogene TRBV3-2) to TRBJ2-5, with TRBD1 identical over 9 bases. The CDR3 covers 14 residues. Trimming removed 4 bases from V and 2 bases from J; junction bases left unmatched: 2. Germline assignment: CDR1 LGHDT and CDR2 YNNKEL (reference sequence). The CDR3 region is CASSPTGGQETQYF. In DNA, the CDR3 is TGTGCCAGCAGCCCGACAGGGGGACAAGAGACCCAGTACTTC.

The chain employs TRBV6-5 and TRBJ1-5; D ambiguous. The V gene's germline CDR1 is MNHEY and CDR2 SVGAGI. V shed 5 bases and J shed 4 bases, with 9 bases lying between them. There are 13 residues in the CDR3. The CDR3 sequence is CASSLRVNQPQHF. DNA of the CDR3: TGTGCCAGCAGTCTCCGAGTGAATCAGCCCCAGCATTTT.

This clone was seen a few times. The J gene is TRBJ1-3, the V gene TRBV21-1; the tabulated D call, TRBD1, remains unverified against the DNA. TRBV21-1 is deemed a pseudogene. This CDR3 has 16 amino acids. The CDR3 nucleotides are TGTGCCAGCAGCAAAGAGGCCAGGGTGGCTGGAAACACCATATATTTT. Its protein is CASSKEARVAGNTIYF.

The V gene is TRBV19, the J gene TRBJ2-7; 8 bases line up with TRBD1. The length of the CDR3 is 14 residues. V gave up 1 base and J gave up 3 bases; unmatched junction bases: 2. Per germline, CDR1 LNHDA and CDR2 SQIVND (reference sequence). CDR3 region: CASSIAGQVYEQYF. The CDR3 bases are TGTGCCAGTAGTATAGCGGGACAGGTCTACGAGCAGTACTTC.

This sequence joins TRBV7-2 and TRBJ1-2; D may be TRBD1 (5 bases). Trimming pared 7 bases from V and 4 bases from J, leaving 10 bases between. Germline V gene sequence: CDR1 SGHTA, CDR2 FQGNSA. The CDR3 is made up of 12 amino acids. CDR3 sequence: CASTLDSYGYTF. The DNA for the CDR3 is TGTGCCAGCACCCTAGACAGCTATGGCTACACCTTC.

The gene calls are TRBV19 and TRBJ2-1; TRBD2 matches 10 bases. Germline loops: CDR1 LNHDA, CDR2 SQIVND (reference sequence). The CDR3 has 16 amino acids. The V and J ends lost 7 bases and 4 bases, in that order; junction bases with no gene match: 10. The CDR3 loop is CASKRTGTSVYNEQFF. CDR3 in DNA: TGTGCCAGTAAGAGAACCGGGACTAGCGTTTACAATGAGCAGTTCTTC.

The chain recombines TRBV11-2 with TRBJ2-3, with D tentatively TRBD2 (6 bases). V gave up 3 bases and J gave up 2 bases, with 12 bases separating them. The V gene's germline CDR1 is SGHAT and CDR2 FQNNGV. The CDR3 runs 15 residues. The CDR3 is CASSFLAGSTDTQYF. In DNA, the CDR3 is TGTGCCAGCAGCTTCCTCGCGGGGTCCACAGATACGCAGTATTTT.

The chain links TRBV19 to TRBJ1-1; TRBD1 might be the D (5 bases). V was trimmed by 6 bases and J by 1 base, leaving 18 bases between them. Germline CDR1 and CDR2: LNHDA and SQIVND (reference sequence). The CDR3 sequence is 16 residues long. CDR3 loop: CASSHIGLRENTEAFF. The CDR3 DNA reads TGTGCCAGTAGCCATATTGGTCTCAGGGAGAACACTGAAGCTTTCTTT.

The rearrangement uses TRBV14 and TRBJ2-2; 13 bases fit TRBD2. V dropped 4 bases and J dropped 5; count of bases not matched to a gene: 7. Looked up from germline, CDR1 is SGHDN and CDR2 is FVKESK. CDR3 length: 17 amino acids. The CDR3 nucleotides read TGTGCCAGCAGCCCCTGGACTAGCGGGAGAAATACCGGGGAGCTGTTTTTT. It codes for CASSPWTSGRNTGELFF.

The V and J genes are TRBV30 and TRBJ2-2; 12 nucleotides agree with TRBD2. With 3 bases clipped from V and 5 bases from J, the junction kept 4 bases outside the gene matches. The CDR3 loop spans 15 amino acids. The germline gives CDR1 GTSNPN, CDR2 SVGIG (reference sequence). Here the CDR3 reads CAWRGLAGRTGELFF. DNA of the CDR3: TGTGCCTGGAGAGGACTAGCGGGACGTACCGGGGAGCTGTTTTTT.

CDR3 DNA: TGTGCCTGGAGTCCCCGCAGGGCACCAAATGAAAAACTGTTTTTT. Translated: CAWSPRRAPNEKLFF. The chain couples TRBV30 to TRBJ1-4, with D maybe TRBD1 (5 bases). Germline V gene sequence: CDR1 GTSNPN, CDR2 SVGIG (reference sequence). CDR3 size: 15 residues. With 2 bases removed from V and 5 bases from J, the gap between germline ends came to 15 bases.

The V gene is TRBV9, the J gene TRBJ2-1; the match to TRBD2 covers 9 bases. CDR3 size: 19 residues. The germline V gene encodes CDR1 SGDLS and CDR2 YYNGEE. J gave up 6 bases and V 2 bases, and 18 bases lay outside the gene matches. The CDR3 is CASSVFPFPGLAESNEQFF. DNA for the CDR3: TGTGCCAGCAGCGTTTTTCCCTTCCCGGGACTAGCAGAATCCAATGAGCAGTTCTTC.